The 21 T cell receptor beta chains reported below all come from one sample, sequenced in a study of post-analysis software for immune sequencing data. The TCR beta cDNA libraries contained unique molecular identifiers. In TCRdb, the PCR reads were re-called with MiXCR into one record per CDR3 protein. The data show around 150,000 distinct CDR3 sequences, with 35% to 40% seen just once and 25% to 35% held by the top ten. Sequenced material: blood, taken after autologous hematopoietic stem cell transplantation. These TCRs come from a girl aged 5 to 17 with multiple sclerosis.

This clonotype was counted at least ten times. V is TRBV20-1 and J is TRBJ2-1; D unresolved. Germline loops: CDR1 DFQATT, CDR2 SNEGSKA (reference sequence). The CDR3 totals 11 residues. V lost 4 bases, J lost 3 bases, and 4 bases lay in between. The CDR3 loop is CSATDYNEQFF. CDR3 DNA sequence: TGCAGTGCTACGGACTACAATGAGCAGTTCTTC.

The chain recombines TRBV20-1 with TRBJ2-7; 9 nucleotides align to TRBD1. Germline V gives CDR1 DFQATT, CDR2 SNEGSKA (reference sequence). The length of the CDR3 is 15 residues. The V and J ends lost 5 bases and 4 bases, in that order; junction bases with no gene match: 12. The CDR3 sequence is CSAPGSGQGLYEQYF. The CDR3 DNA reads as TGCAGTGCTCCAGGGTCGGGACAGGGTTTATACGAGCAGTACTTC.

This clonotype was counted at least ten times. This rearrangement joins TRBV29-1 to TRBJ2-1; D might be TRBD2 (5 bases). CDR1 and CDR2 (germline): SQVTM, ANQGSEA. The V end lost 1 base, the J end lost 8 bases, and 18 bases lay between the germline ends. This CDR3 has 15 residues. The CDR3: CSVEGGSDSRYEQFF. In DNA, the CDR3 is TGCAGCGTTGAAGGAGGTAGCGACTCAAGGTATGAGCAGTTCTTC.

The chain links TRBV20-1 to TRBJ1-4; D gene ambiguous. The V end lost 4 bases, the J end lost 8 bases, and 11 bases lay between the germline ends. This CDR3 has 12 residues. CDR1 and CDR2 (germline): DFQATT, SNEGSKA (reference sequence). In DNA form, the CDR3 reads TGCAGTGCTATCCCGGTGGGAGAAAAACTGTTTTTT. It codes for CSAIPVGEKLFF.

This chain joins TRBV28 and TRBJ2-7; TRBD1 matches 7 bases. In germline, CDR1 is MDHEN, CDR2 SYDVKM. The CDR3 has 12 amino acids. V gave up 7 bases and J gave up 2 bases; unmatched junction bases: 2. The CDR3 here is CASTGQAYEQYF. The CDR3, as DNA: TGTGCCAGCACCGGACAGGCCTACGAGCAGTACTTC.

A few counts support this clonotype. The rearrangement uses TRBV9 and TRBJ1-6; TRBD1 is a possible D gene (6 bases). Germline values: CDR1 SGDLS, CDR2 YYNGEE. Trimming cost V 4 bases and J 1 base, with 15 bases left between them. CDR3 size: 17 residues. In DNA form, the CDR3 reads TGTGCCAGCAGCCGCGGGAACAGGGCGTCCTATAATTCACCCCTCCACTTT. This encodes CASSRGNRASYNSPLHF.

Only a few counts were recorded for this clonotype. This chain uses TRBV5-1 with TRBJ2-1, with TRBD2 as a possible D gene (6 bases). V lost 4 bases to trimming and J lost 1 base, with 12 bases between them. The CDR3 runs to 15 residues. CDR1 is SGHRS, CDR2 YFSETQ, per germline. This CDR3 reads CASSLEGRSYNEQFF. DNA of the CDR3: TGCGCCAGCAGCCTGGAGGGCAGATCCTACAATGAGCAGTTCTTC.

This clonotype was observed a handful of times. V usage is TRBV5-1 and J usage is TRBJ2-2; D is possibly TRBD1 or TRBD2 (5 bases each). Germline V gives CDR1 SGHRS, CDR2 YFSETQ. Trimming took off 4 bases at V and 1 base at J, with 17 bases between the two ends. The length of the CDR3 is 17 residues. The CDR3 sequence is CASSIQPGTVNTGELFF. The CDR3 region has the DNA TGCGCCAGCAGCATACAACCCGGGACGGTGAACACCGGGGAGCTGTTTTTT. Combining the CDR3 with reference TRBV5-1 and TRBJ2-2 gives the whole variable domain KAGVTQTPRYLIKTRGQQVTLSCSPISGHRSVSWYQQTPGQGLQFLFEYFSETQRNKGNFPGRFSGRQFSNSRSEMNVSTLELGDSALYLCASSIQPGTVNTGELFFGEGSRLTVL.

J is TRBJ2-1 and V is TRBV20-1, with 8 bases fitting TRBD2. Per germline, CDR1 DFQATT and CDR2 SNEGSKA (reference sequence). The CDR3 is made up of 15 amino acids. V was pared by 1 base and J by 0 bases, with 2 bases of the junction left unmatched. CDR3 DNA sequence: TGCAGTGCTAGAGTACTAGCGGCCTCCTACAATGAGCAGTTCTTC. The encoded protein is CSARVLAASYNEQFF.

The genes are TRBV12-3 or TRBV12-4 and TRBJ1-6; D is uncertain. Trimming cost V 0 bases and J 3 bases, with 6 bases left between them. The CDR3 spans 15 residues. This CDR3 is CASSLAAGYNSPLHF. The CDR3 nucleotides read TGTGCCAGCAGTTTAGCGGCGGGCTATAATTCACCCCTCCACTTT.

V and J are TRBV13 and TRBJ2-5, with D tentatively TRBD2 (5 bases). Germline values: CDR1 PRHDT, CDR2 FYEKMQ (reference sequence). CDR3 size: 13 residues. V was trimmed by 5 bases and J by 5 bases, leaving 12 bases between them. The CDR3, as DNA: TGTGCCAGCAGCCTCGGGATCCCCGAGACCCAGTACTTC. Its protein product is CASSLGIPETQYF.

The chain couples TRBV7-3 to TRBJ1-1; D gene ambiguous. The CDR3 spans 13 residues. Trimming removed 5 bases from V and 0 bases from J, with 7 bases in between. Germline values: CDR1 SGHTA, CDR2 FQGTGA. The CDR3 reads CASSLLMNTEAFF. CDR3 coding DNA: TGTGCCAGCAGCCTCCTGATGAACACTGAAGCTTTCTTT.

The chain carries TRBV5-1 and TRBJ1-1; D is possibly TRBD1 (5 bases). Trimming took off 4 bases at V and 3 bases at J, with 19 bases between the two ends. The germline gives CDR1 SGHRS, CDR2 YFSETQ. The CDR3 runs 16 residues. The chain's CDR3 is CASSPRHTGGDTEAFF. Here the CDR3 DNA reads TGCGCCAGCAGCCCGAGACACACCGGAGGGGACACTGAAGCTTTCTTT.

The rearrangement links TRBV7-8 to TRBJ2-3, with 9 bases matching TRBD1. In germline, CDR1 is SGHVS, CDR2 FQNEAQ. The CDR3 length is 17 residues. Trimming took 5 bases from V and 1 from J; bases not matched to a gene: 10. The chain's CDR3 is CASSRPFRTGGTDTQYF. Here the CDR3 DNA reads TGTGCCAGCAGCCGACCTTTCCGGACAGGGGGCACAGATACGCAGTATTTT.

The rearrangement joins TRBV20-1 to TRBJ2-1; 12 bases fit TRBD2. V was clipped by 3 bases and J by 8 bases; unmatched bases: 8. Germline V gene lookup returns CDR1 DFQATT and CDR2 SNEGSKA (reference sequence). The CDR3 sequence is 15 residues long. CDR3 region: CSASPLAGGLDEQFF. The CDR3 nucleotides read TGCAGTGCTAGCCCTCTAGCGGGGGGGTTGGATGAGCAGTTCTTC.

The chain combines TRBV4-2 with TRBJ2-7; TRBD1 agrees at 8 bases. V was pared by 0 bases and J by 3 bases, with 4 bases of the junction left unmatched. This CDR3 is built from 15 residues. Germline V lookup: CDR1 LGHNA, CDR2 YNFKEQ. The DNA of the CDR3 is TGTGCCAGCAGCCAAGAGAGGACAGGGTTCTACGAGCAGTACTTC. Its protein product is CASSQERTGFYEQYF.

This clonotype was seen many times. The chain has TRBV29-1 and TRBJ2-3, with TRBD2 matching over 8 bases. J was trimmed by 2 bases and V by 6 bases; bases with no gene match: 4. This CDR3 is built from 13 residues. Germline loops: CDR1 SQVTM, CDR2 ANQGSEA. CDR3 amino acids: CSVTSGPTDTQYF. CDR3 coding DNA: TGCAGCGTAACTAGCGGCCCCACAGATACGCAGTATTTT.

The sample holds one count of this clonotype. J is TRBJ2-7 and V is TRBV28, with 9 bases lining up with TRBD1. The length of the CDR3 is 15 residues. V shed 3 bases, J shed 7 bases, and the junction held 10 bases outside the gene matches. Germline V gene sequence: CDR1 MDHEN, CDR2 SYDVKM. The CDR3: CASSFGAQGADEQYF. The DNA for the CDR3 is TGTGCCAGCAGTTTTGGGGCACAGGGGGCCGATGAGCAGTACTTC. Together with reference TRBV28 and TRBJ2-7, the CDR3 gives the full variable domain: DVKVTQSSRYLVKRTGEKVFLECVQDMDHENMFWYRQDPGLGLRLIYFSYDVKMKEKGDIPEGYSVSREKKERFSLILESASTNQTSMYLCASSFGAQGADEQYFGPGTRLTVT.

Worth noting for this clonotype: Since a much larger clone is just one base distant, this may be a read error. V usage is TRBV6-6 and J usage is TRBJ2-1; possibly TRBD1 for D (6 bases). Trimming took 7 bases from V and 7 from J, leaving 14 bases between them. Germline V gene data show CDR1 as MNHNY and CDR2 as SVGAGI (reference sequence). CDR3 length: 13 amino acids. CDR3 in amino acids: CASNHREGNEQFF. CDR3 DNA: TGTGCCAGCAATCACAGGGAAGGGAATGAGCAGTTCTTC.

CDR3 loop: CAISEEGELDTQYF. The CDR3 coding sequence is TGTGCCATCAGTGAGGAGGGGGAATTAGATACGCAGTATTTT. The V gene is TRBV10-3, the J gene TRBJ2-3; a weak D match, TRBD1 (6 bases). Trimming stripped 2 bases from V and 5 bases from J, with 11 bases between. The CDR3 length is 14 residues. The germline V gene encodes CDR1 ENHRY and CDR2 SYGVKD.

There are a few counts of this clonotype. This chain uses TRBV5-1 with TRBJ2-1; TRBD2 aligns across 9 bases. CDR1 SGHRS and CDR2 YFSETQ come from the germline V gene. V gave up 3 bases and J gave up 0 bases; unmatched junction bases: 4. The CDR3 is 16 amino acids. The CDR3 loop reads CASSSLSGSSYNEQFF. The CDR3 bases are TGCGCCAGCAGCTCCCTTAGCGGGAGCTCCTACAATGAGCAGTTCTTC. The full variable domain, rest sourced from reference TRBV5-1 and TRBJ2-1, is KAGVTQTPRYLIKTRGQQVTLSCSPISGHRSVSWYQQTPGQGLQFLFEYFSETQRNKGNFPGRFSGRQFSNSRSEMNVSTLELGDSALYLCASSSLSGSSYNEQFFGPGTRLTVL.